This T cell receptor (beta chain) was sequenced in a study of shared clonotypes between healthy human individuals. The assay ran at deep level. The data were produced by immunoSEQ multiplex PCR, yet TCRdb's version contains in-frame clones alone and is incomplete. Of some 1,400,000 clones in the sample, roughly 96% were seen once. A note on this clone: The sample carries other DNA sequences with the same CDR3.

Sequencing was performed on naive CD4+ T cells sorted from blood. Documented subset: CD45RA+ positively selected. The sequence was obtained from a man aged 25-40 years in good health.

CDR3 protein: CASSLGRYQETQYF. The CDR3 bases are TGTGCCAGCAGCTTAGGCCGATATCAAGAGACCCAGTACTTC. The chain recombines TRBV7-9 with TRBJ2-5, with D unresolved. V was shortened by 1 base and J by 2 bases, with 8 bases between the two germline ends. The germline CDR1 and CDR2 sequences are SEHNR and FQNEAQ (reference sequence). This CDR3 spans 14 amino acids.